A single sample is the source of the 30 T cell receptor beta chains below, sequenced in a study of control samples from healthy donors and cancer patients. Some clones are missing from TCRdb's copy, which holds only in-frame ones; the method was immunoSEQ multiplex PCR. Among about 75,000 clones listed, around 94% were seen once. Sequenced sample: blood. These receptors originate from a woman in her thirties or forties in good health.

This clone has a single count. The V and J genes are TRBV6-2 or TRBV6-3 and TRBJ1-2; D uncertain. The CDR3 totals 15 residues. Germline assignment: CDR1 MNHEY and CDR2 SVGEGT. Trimming pared 0 bases from V and 8 bases from J, leaving 16 bases between. The CDR3 sequence is CASSYSSGREEGYTF. DNA of the CDR3: TGTGCCAGCAGTTACTCGTCCGGGAGGGAAGAAGGCTACACCTTC.

This chain links TRBV19 with TRBJ1-1; weak D call: TRBD1 (5 bases). CDR1 and CDR2 (germline): LNHDA, SQIVND (reference sequence). There are 14 residues in the CDR3. V lost 6 bases and J lost 0, with 11 bases in between. CDR3 sequence (DNA): TGTGCCAGTAGCCTGGGACCTCTGAACACTGAAGCTTTCTTT. Translation: CASSLGPLNTEAFF.

V is TRBV28 and J is TRBJ1-5; D call uncertain. Germline CDR1 and CDR2: MDHEN and SYDVKM. The CDR3 has 14 residues. V was cut by 6 bases and J by 4 bases, with 13 bases left in between. CDR3: CASSPTPGNQPQHF. CDR3 coding DNA: TGTGCCAGCAGCCCAACCCCGGGGAATCAGCCCCAGCATTTT.

This chain links TRBV7-2 with TRBJ1-5, with TRBD1 as a possible D gene (5 bases). The CDR3 loop spans 13 amino acids. Per the germline V gene, CDR1 is SGHTA and CDR2 is FQGNSA. Trimming removed 5 bases at V and 5 bases at J, with 10 bases between. DNA of the CDR3: TGTGCCAGCAGCCGTCAGACAGATCAGCCCCAGCATTTT. Its protein product is CASSRQTDQPQHF.

This chain uses TRBV5-5 with TRBJ1-3, with a possible D match to TRBD1 (5 bases). Trimming took 0 bases from V and 4 from J, leaving 14 bases between them. The germline V gene has CDR1 SGHKS and CDR2 YYEKEE (reference sequence). The CDR3 is 16 residues long. CDR3 DNA sequence: TGTGCCAGCAGCTTGGGTGTGACAGTCCCCGGAAACACCATATATTTT. It yields the protein CASSLGVTVPGNTIYF.

The chain joins TRBV3-1 (or the pseudogene TRBV3-2) to TRBJ1-1, with 9 bases matching TRBD1. Trimming cost V 3 bases and J 1 base; bases outside gene matches: 3. CDR3 length: 15 amino acids. The germline V gene has CDR1 LGHDT and CDR2 YNNKEL (reference sequence). The chain's CDR3 is CASSHWDRANTEAFF. CDR3 nucleotides: TGTGCCAGCAGCCATTGGGACAGGGCGAACACTGAAGCTTTCTTT.

V and J are TRBV7-8 and TRBJ1-4, with 7 nucleotides matching TRBD1. Germline assignment: CDR1 SGHVS and CDR2 FQNEAQ. V shed 5 bases and J 8 bases; nucleotides not matched to a gene: 11. The length of the CDR3 is 15 residues. This chain's CDR3 is CASSTGAGQQEKLFF. The CDR3, as DNA: TGTGCCAGCAGCACTGGGGCGGGACAGCAAGAAAAACTGTTTTTT.

This rearrangement joins TRBV30 to TRBJ2-1; no firm D call. CDR1 and CDR2 from the germline V gene are GTSNPN and SVGIG (reference sequence). Deletions cut 3 bases from V and 8 bases from J, with 17 bases between. The length of the CDR3 is 14 residues. The DNA of the CDR3 is TGTGCCTGGAGGGCCCGCATCGGTCGGCATGAGCAGTTCTTC. Translating gives CAWRARIGRHEQFF.

The rearrangement uses TRBV5-1 and TRBJ1-1, with TRBD1 matching 7 bases. CDR3 size: 14 residues. Germline values: CDR1 SGHRS, CDR2 YFSETQ. V shed 3 bases, J shed 4 bases, and the junction held 6 bases outside the gene matches. The CDR3 DNA is TGCGCCAGCAGCTGGGCGGGGACAGCCACTGAAGCTTTCTTT. Its translation is CASSWAGTATEAFF.

This sequence joins TRBV5-1 and TRBJ1-4, with 7 bases identical to TRBD1. Trimming took 0 bases from V and 8 from J; bases not matched to a gene: 10. The CDR3 extends over 16 amino acids. Looked up from germline, CDR1 is SGHRS and CDR2 is YFSETQ. The CDR3: CASSLGPTGMGEKLFF. The DNA of the CDR3 is TGCGCCAGCAGCTTGGGGCCGACAGGGATGGGGGAAAAACTGTTTTTT.

The CDR3 protein is CASSLEGTGATGWQYF. Here the CDR3 DNA reads TGTGCCAGCAGCTTAGAAGGGACGGGGGCTACCGGGTGGCAGTACTTC. The rearrangement joins TRBV7-9 to TRBJ2-7; TRBD1 or TRBD2 may be the D gene (6 bases each). V lost 1 base and J 9 bases, leaving 22 bases between the germline ends. CDR3 size: 16 residues. Germline V lookup: CDR1 SEHNR, CDR2 FQNEAQ (reference sequence).

The chain joins TRBV27 to TRBJ2-7; D perhaps matches TRBD1 (6 bases). The V and J ends lost 6 bases and 2 bases respectively, with 17 bases between them. The germline CDR1 and CDR2 sequences are MNHEY and SMNVEV (reference sequence). The CDR3 has 15 amino acids. The CDR3 is CASRLTGTQTYEQYF. Written as DNA, the CDR3 is TGTGCCAGCAGACTTACCGGGACACAGACCTACGAGCAGTACTTC.

The sample holds one count of this clone. The J gene is TRBJ2-7, the V gene TRBV6-6; 11 nucleotides line up with TRBD1. CDR1 is MNHNY, CDR2 SVGAGI, per germline (reference sequence). This CDR3 spans 14 amino acids. With 11 bases clipped from V and 5 bases from J, the junction kept 11 bases outside the gene matches. The CDR3 DNA sequence: TGTGCCTGCCGGATGGGACAGGGGGTCGACGAGCAGTACTTC. The encoded protein is CACRMGQGVDEQYF.

This clone was found once. The CDR3 region is CASTIGANTEAFF. The CDR3 bases are TGTGCCAGCACCATCGGGGCGAACACTGAAGCTTTCTTT. The genes are TRBV5-4 and TRBJ1-1; possibly TRBD1 for D (5 bases). The CDR3 covers 13 residues. The V end was cut by 6 bases, the J end by 1 base, with 10 bases between. Germline V gene data show CDR1 as SGHNT and CDR2 as YYREEE (reference sequence). Filled out from reference TRBV5-4 and TRBJ1-1, the complete variable domain reads ETGVTQSPTHLIKTRGQQVTLRCSSQSGHNTVSWYQQALGQGPQFIFQYYREEENGRGNFPPRFSGLQFPNYSSELNVNALELDDSALYLCASTIGANTEAFFGQGTRLTVV.

J is TRBJ2-7 and V is TRBV3-1 (or the pseudogene TRBV3-2), with TRBD2 identical over 10 bases. CDR1 and CDR2 (germline): LGHDT, YNNKEL (reference sequence). V lost 4 bases, J lost 5 bases, and 8 bases stayed unmatched. The CDR3 spans 15 residues. CDR3 sequence reads: CASSLVAGGINEQYF. CDR3 bases: TGTGCCAGCAGCCTGGTAGCGGGAGGTATCAACGAGCAGTACTTC.

This clone is a singleton in its sample. This rearrangement joins TRBV7-8 to TRBJ1-5; no definite D call. This CDR3 region has 13 residues. Germline values: CDR1 SGHVS, CDR2 FQNEAQ. V lost 8 bases, J lost 3 bases, and 11 bases lay in between. CDR3 in amino acids: CASGGQVNQPQHF. CDR3 DNA: TGTGCCAGCGGTGGCCAGGTCAATCAGCCCCAGCATTTT. Using reference TRBV7-8 and TRBJ1-5 for the parts outside the CDR3, the full variable domain is GAGVSQSPRYKVAKRGQDVALRCDPISGHVSLFWYQQALGQGPEFLTYFQNEAQLDKSGLPSDRFFAERPEGSVSTLKIQRTQQEDSAVYLCASGGQVNQPQHFGDGTRLSIL.

V and J are TRBV7-2 and TRBJ1-5, with D uncertain. Germline CDR1 is SGHTA and CDR2 is FQGNSA. The CDR3 runs 15 residues. Between the trimmed V and J ends, which lost 2 bases and 2 bases, there was a span of 10 bases. The CDR3 DNA reads as TGTGCCAGCAGCTTATACGACGGGGGCAATCAGCCCCAGCATTTT. It codes for CASSLYDGGNQPQHF.

The chain uses TRBV11-1 and TRBJ2-5; D is uncertain. Trimming pared 3 bases from V and 1 base from J, leaving 6 bases between. The CDR3 has 13 residues. The germline V gene has CDR1 SGHAT and CDR2 FQDESV (reference sequence). The DNA for the CDR3 is TGTGCCAGCAGCTTGAAGGGCCAAGAGACCCAGTACTTC. Amino acids: CASSLKGQETQYF. Together with reference TRBV11-1 and TRBJ2-5, the CDR3 gives the full variable domain: EAEVAQSPRYKITEKSQAVAFWCDPISGHATLYWYRQILGQGPELLVQFQDESVVDDSQLPKDRFSAERLKGVDSTLKIQPAELGDSAMYLCASSLKGQETQYFGPGTRLLVL.

The chain carries TRBV27 and TRBJ2-1; 10 bases align to TRBD2. Germline V gene data show CDR1 as MNHEY and CDR2 as SMNVEV (reference sequence). V lost 7 bases and J lost 3; bases outside the gene matches: 6. The CDR3 spans 15 residues. The CDR3 sequence is CASTSSGSDYNEQFF. The CDR3 nucleotides read TGTGCCAGCACCTCTAGCGGGAGCGACTACAATGAGCAGTTCTTC.

V usage is TRBV25-1 and J usage is TRBJ2-7, with TRBD2 matching over 13 bases. The CDR3 runs 15 residues. After removal of 6 bases from V and 2 bases from J, the junction contained 4 bases not matched to a gene. Germline V CDR1 and CDR2: MGHDK, SYGVNS. The CDR3 is CASSQTSGRTYEQYF. The CDR3 DNA sequence: TGTGCCAGCAGCCAGACTAGCGGGAGGACCTACGAGCAGTACTTC.

The chain is built from TRBV11-1 and TRBJ2-1; D is unclear. Trimming left V 2 bases short and J 3 bases short, with 5 bases between. CDR3 length: 13 residues. Germline V lookup: CDR1 SGHAT, CDR2 FQDESV (reference sequence). In DNA form, the CDR3 reads TGTGCCAGCAGCTTATCTAGCTACAATGAGCAGTTCTTC. Protein product: CASSLSSYNEQFF. Full variable domain (remainder filled in from reference TRBV11-1 and TRBJ2-1): EAEVAQSPRYKITEKSQAVAFWCDPISGHATLYWYRQILGQGPELLVQFQDESVVDDSQLPKDRFSAERLKGVDSTLKIQPAELGDSAMYLCASSLSSYNEQFFGPGTRLTVL.

The J gene is TRBJ1-1, the V gene TRBV6-5, with D maybe TRBD1 (5 bases). The CDR3 spans 14 residues. V dropped 0 bases and J dropped 3 bases, with 8 bases sitting between them. Germline CDR1 and CDR2: MNHEY and SVGAGI. This CDR3 reads CASSYSEGYTEAFF. The CDR3 DNA sequence: TGTGCCAGCAGTTACTCGGAGGGGTACACTGAAGCTTTCTTT.

The chain has TRBV7-6 and TRBJ2-1, with 7 bases matching TRBD1. Germline CDR1 reads SGHVS; CDR2 reads FNYEAQ. This CDR3 is 16 amino acids long. V lost 5 bases and J lost 4; bases outside the gene matches: 11. CDR3 bases: TGTGCCAGCAGCCCGAGACAGGGTCTAGGTTACAATGAGCAGTTCTTC. It translates to CASSPRQGLGYNEQFF.

V usage is TRBV6-5 and J usage is TRBJ2-5; a weak D match, TRBD2 (5 bases). The V and J ends lost 6 bases and 0 bases respectively, with 14 bases between them. CDR3 length: 15 amino acids. CDR1 and CDR2 (germline): MNHEY, SVGAGI. The CDR3 reads CASSFILAHQETQYF. Here the CDR3 DNA reads TGTGCCAGCAGCTTCATCCTAGCTCACCAAGAGACCCAGTACTTC.

The V call is TRBV28, the J call TRBJ2-7, with no clear D. V shed 2 bases and J shed 5 bases, with 10 bases lying between them. The CDR3 is made up of 13 amino acids. CDR1 is MDHEN, CDR2 SYDVKM, per germline. The DNA for the CDR3 is TGTGCCAGCAGTTTACGAGGATCCAACGAGCAGTACTTC. Amino acids: CASSLRGSNEQYF.

The chain links TRBV4-3 to TRBJ1-4; D unresolved. Between the trimmed V and J ends, which lost 0 bases and 4 bases, there was a span of 12 bases. The V gene's germline CDR1 is LGHNA and CDR2 YSLEER. The CDR3 has 16 residues. CDR3 in amino acids: CASSQDLEWGNEKLFF. CDR3 nucleotides: TGCGCCAGCAGCCAAGATCTGGAGTGGGGTAATGAAAAACTGTTTTTT.

The chain is built from TRBV6-5 and TRBJ2-3; TRBD2 agrees at 7 bases. Trimming removed 2 bases from V and 3 bases from J; junction bases left unmatched: 8. There are 16 residues in the CDR3. CDR1 and CDR2 (germline): MNHEY, SVGAGI. The DNA for the CDR3 is TGTGCCAGCAGTTACCCGTCCACGGGAGGAACAGATACGCAGTATTTT. This encodes CASSYPSTGGTDTQYF.

The genes are TRBV13 and TRBJ2-7; 13 bases line up with TRBD2. Per the germline V gene, CDR1 is PRHDT and CDR2 is FYEKMQ (reference sequence). Germline trimming cut 2 bases from V and 7 bases from J; bases unmatched to any gene: 8. The CDR3 is 16 residues long. The DNA for the CDR3 is TGTGCCAGCAGCTTAAGGCAACTAGCGGGAGGGAAGGAGCAGTACTTC. This sequence encodes CASSLRQLAGGKEQYF. The variable domain in full, completed from reference TRBV13 and TRBJ2-7, reads AAGVIQSPRHLIKEKRETATLKCYPIPRHDTVYWYQQGPGQDPQFLISFYEKMQSDKGSIPDRFSAQQFSDYHSELNMSSLELGDSALYFCASSLRQLAGGKEQYFGPGTRLTVT.

The chain is built from TRBV7-9 and TRBJ2-2; D is perhaps TRBD1 (6 bases). Germline assignment: CDR1 SEHNR and CDR2 FQNEAQ (reference sequence). Trimming took off 5 bases at V and 7 bases at J, with 14 bases between the two ends. The CDR3 length is 14 residues. CDR3 residues: CASSRSGVGGELFF. CDR3 sequence (DNA): TGTGCCAGCAGCCGATCAGGGGTCGGCGGGGAGCTGTTTTTT.

This clone was seen a single time. The chain joins TRBV7-8 to TRBJ2-7; D possibly uses TRBD1 or TRBD2 (5 bases each). Germline CDR1 is SGHVS and CDR2 is FQNEAQ. Trimming removed 3 bases from V and 6 bases from J, with 12 bases in between. The CDR3 loop spans 13 amino acids. DNA of the CDR3: TGTGCCAGCAGCTTCGCAGTGGGGGTCGAGCAGTACTTC. Translation: CASSFAVGVEQYF.